These T cell receptor beta chains were read from a single sample in a study of blood T cell repertoires in COVID-19. Clones were sequenced by immunoSEQ multiplex PCR, and TCRdb holds only the in-frame ones, with some missing. The data contain fewer than 150,000 clones, roughly 87% of them singletons. Sequenced: PBMCs or T cells enriched from blood (not recorded which). The receptors stem from a man aged 25-40 years who had recovered from COVID-19. Each CDR3 is given with its conserved first and last residue. Fields, in order: CDR3 DNA, CDR3 protein, clone size, D gene, J gene, V gene. D genes are given only for firm matches. Clone size is stated in some rows and not others, as once, few, many or a class when expanded.

DNA: TGCGCCAGCAGCTTTACAGTAACCTACGAGCAGTACTTC; CDR3: CASSFTVTYEQYF; size: -; D: -; J: TRBJ2-7; V: TRBV5-1
DNA: TGCGCCAGCACCCCGACTAGGGGCCAAGAGACCCAGTACTTC; CDR3: CASTPTRGQETQYF; size: few; D: -; J: TRBJ2-5; V: TRBV10-2
DNA: TGTGCCAGCAGCCAGGGGGACAGGGCTGAAGCTTTCTTT; CDR3: CASSQGDRAEAFF; size: -; D: TRBD1; J: TRBJ1-1; V: TRBV7-2
DNA: TGTGCCAGCAGCGACAGGGTAGCGGGAAACACCATATATTTT; CDR3: CASSDRVAGNTIYF; size: -; D: -; J: TRBJ1-3; V: TRBV9
DNA: TGTGCCAGCAGCTTCAGGGATAGATCCTACAATGAGCAGTTCTTC; CDR3: CASSFRDRSYNEQFF; size: -; D: -; J: TRBJ2-1; V: TRBV11-2
DNA: TGTGCCAGCAGCTCTCCGACTAGCGGGGGGGCCAAAGATACGCAGTATTTT; CDR3: CASSSPTSGGAKDTQYF; size: -; D: TRBD2; J: TRBJ2-3; V: TRBV7-9
DNA: TGCGCCAGCGGAGTCCCCCAGGGGGCGGGTCAGCCCCAGCATTTT; CDR3: CASGVPQGAGQPQHF; size: few; D: TRBD1; J: TRBJ1-5; V: TRBV10-2
DNA: TGTGCCAGCAGTTCCCTAGCGGGAGGCACAGATACGCAGTATTTT; CDR3: CASSSLAGGTDTQYF; size: once; D: TRBD2; J: TRBJ2-3; V: TRBV6-6
DNA: TGTGCCAGCAGCCCGGACAGGGGGTTAGGCGGGGAGCTGTTTTTT; CDR3: CASSPDRGLGGELFF; size: -; D: TRBD1; J: TRBJ2-2; V: TRBV5-6
DNA: TGTGCCAGCAGCCCCACTTCGAGCTCCTACAATGAGCAGTTCTTC; CDR3: CASSPTSSSYNEQFF; size: -; D: -; J: TRBJ2-1; V: TRBV6-5
DNA: TGTGCCAGCAGTCGACGGGAATTGAACACTGAAGCTTTCTTT; CDR3: CASSRRELNTEAFF; size: -; D: -; J: TRBJ1-1; V: TRBV6-5
DNA: TGTGCCAGCAGCTTAAGGGCCGGGACTCCTGAGGGCGGGGAGCTGTTTTTT; CDR3: CASSLRAGTPEGGELFF; size: -; D: -; J: TRBJ2-2; V: TRBV7-3
DNA: TGTGCCAGCAGTCCTTACGGGACAGCAAGCAATCAGCCCCAGCATTTT; CDR3: CASSPYGTASNQPQHF; size: once; D: TRBD1; J: TRBJ1-5; V: TRBV27
DNA: TGCGCCAGCAGCTTGTTTACGGGAGACACAGATACGCAGTATTTT; CDR3: CASSLFTGDTDTQYF; size: once; D: -; J: TRBJ2-3; V: TRBV5-1
DNA: TGTGCCAGCAGCCAATCGGGGACAGGAGGTTTTGGAAACACCATATATTTT; CDR3: CASSQSGTGGFGNTIYF; size: -; D: TRBD1; J: TRBJ1-3; V: TRBV16
DNA: TGCGCCAGCAGCCCGGGGACTAGCGGGAGTCTTTTTATGAATGAGCAGTTCTTC; CDR3: CASSPGTSGSLFMNEQFF; size: -; D: TRBD2; J: TRBJ2-1; V: TRBV5-1
DNA: TGCGCCAGCAGCTCCGGATCGACAGGGAGCACTGAAGCTTTCTTT; CDR3: CASSSGSTGSTEAFF; size: -; D: TRBD1; J: TRBJ1-1; V: TRBV5-1
DNA: TGTGCCAGCAGTTACGCGGGGGACAACACTGAAGCTTTCTTT; CDR3: CASSYAGDNTEAFF; size: -; D: -; J: TRBJ1-1; V: TRBV6-5
DNA: TGTGCCAGATATGTGGACACGAGCGGAAACACCATATATTTT; CDR3: CARYVDTSGNTIYF; size: -; D: -; J: TRBJ1-3; V: TRBV6-4
DNA: TGTGCCAGCAGCGTGAGACAGAACACCGGGGAGCTGTTTTTT; CDR3: CASSVRQNTGELFF; size: -; D: -; J: TRBJ2-2; V: TRBV5-4
DNA: TGCAGCGCTCTTACAGATAACTATGGCTACACCTTC; CDR3: CSALTDNYGYTF; size: -; D: -; J: TRBJ1-2; V: TRBV29-1
DNA: TGTGCCAGCAGCCTGGGGACTAACACTGAAGCTTTCTTT; CDR3: CASSLGTNTEAFF; size: -; D: -; J: TRBJ1-1; V: TRBV3-1/TRBV3-2
DNA: TGCGCCAGCAGTGAGTCAATCGGAGGGTACGATGGCTACACCTTC; CDR3: CASSESIGGYDGYTF; size: -; D: -; J: TRBJ1-2; V: TRBV10-1
DNA: TGTGCCAGCAGCTACACAGGGTACGAGCAGTACTTC; CDR3: CASSYTGYEQYF; size: -; D: -; J: TRBJ2-7; V: TRBV2
DNA: TGTGCCAGCAGTCCAGGGGGGGCCAAAAACATTCAGTACTTC; CDR3: CASSPGGAKNIQYF; size: once; D: -; J: TRBJ2-4; V: TRBV27
DNA: TGTGCCAGCAGGCCCGCCGGGACAAGAAATCAGCCCCAGCATTTT; CDR3: CASRPAGTRNQPQHF; size: -; D: -; J: TRBJ1-5; V: TRBV27
DNA: TGTGCCACCAGTGACTCGGGACAGGGGTTCTACGAGCAGTACTTC; CDR3: CATSDSGQGFYEQYF; size: -; D: TRBD1; J: TRBJ2-7; V: TRBV24-1
DNA: TGTGCCAGCAGCGACAGAAACTATGGCTACACCTTC; CDR3: CASSDRNYGYTF; size: -; D: -; J: TRBJ1-2; V: TRBV5-6
DNA: TGTGCCAGCAGCGCTGGGACAGCGAACTATGGCTACACCTTC; CDR3: CASSAGTANYGYTF; size: -; D: TRBD1; J: TRBJ1-2; V: TRBV9
DNA: TGCGCCAGCAGCTTTGGCGGGGGGGACACTGAAGCTTTCTTT; CDR3: CASSFGGGDTEAFF; size: -; D: -; J: TRBJ1-1; V: TRBV5-1
DNA: TGTGCCAGCAGTTGGCAGGGGGCAACTGAAGCTTTCTTT; CDR3: CASSWQGATEAFF; size: -; D: TRBD1; J: TRBJ1-1; V: TRBV27
DNA: TGTGCCAGTAGTGCCGGGGCTAGCGGGAGTGGGTATGGGGCCAACGTCCTGACTTTC; CDR3: CASSAGASGSGYGANVLTF; size: -; D: TRBD2; J: TRBJ2-6; V: TRBV19
DNA: TGTGCCAGCTCATCCTACCGGGGGACTGGTCGGTACGAGCAGTACTTC; CDR3: CASSSYRGTGRYEQYF; size: -; D: -; J: TRBJ2-7; V: TRBV18
DNA: TGCGCCAGCAGCCGGAGTCCCGGGAGCAATCAGCCCCAGCATTTT; CDR3: CASSRSPGSNQPQHF; size: few; D: -; J: TRBJ1-5; V: TRBV5-1
DNA: TGTGCCAGCAGATCGGGGACAGGGGGGAACACTGAAGCTTTCTTT; CDR3: CASRSGTGGNTEAFF; size: -; D: TRBD1; J: TRBJ1-1; V: TRBV9
DNA: TGCAGCGTTGACGGGGGGGCGCCCACTGAAGCTTTCTTT; CDR3: CSVDGGAPTEAFF; size: -; D: -; J: TRBJ1-1; V: TRBV29-1
DNA: TGTGCCAGCAGCTTGGCCGGGCTAGCGGATAACAATGAGCAGTTCTTC; CDR3: CASSLAGLADNNEQFF; size: -; D: TRBD2; J: TRBJ2-1; V: TRBV5-6
DNA: TGTGCCAGCAGTGGACTGGACAGGGTCCACGAGCAGTACTTC; CDR3: CASSGLDRVHEQYF; size: -; D: TRBD1; J: TRBJ2-7; V: TRBV25-1
DNA: TGTGCCAGCAGCCCGGCGGGAGGTTTCTCTGGAAACACCATATATTTT; CDR3: CASSPAGGFSGNTIYF; size: -; D: -; J: TRBJ1-3; V: TRBV5-6
DNA: TGTGCCAGCAGTTTAGGATGGACAGGGCAGTCACCCCTCCACTTT; CDR3: CASSLGWTGQSPLHF; size: -; D: TRBD1; J: TRBJ1-6; V: TRBV27
DNA: TGCAGTGCTAGTTGGGAGGGCCTAGGGGATGAGCAGTTCTTC; CDR3: CSASWEGLGDEQFF; size: once; D: TRBD2; J: TRBJ2-1; V: TRBV20-1
DNA: TGTGCCAGTAGTATAGGGGGCAGGGGCGGGCAGTTCTTC; CDR3: CASSIGGRGGQFF; size: -; D: -; J: TRBJ2-1; V: TRBV19
DNA: TGTGCCAGCAGTCGAGACATGAACACTGAAGCTTTCTTT; CDR3: CASSRDMNTEAFF; size: once; D: -; J: TRBJ1-1; V: TRBV2
DNA: TGTGCCAGCAGCTTACTGGCAGGCGAAGAGACCCAGTACTTC; CDR3: CASSLLAGEETQYF; size: -; D: -; J: TRBJ2-5; V: TRBV7-9
DNA: TGTGCCAGTAGTATACCCCAGACACTAGCGGGGGTTTTCAATGAGCAGTTCTTC; CDR3: CASSIPQTLAGVFNEQFF; size: -; D: TRBD2; J: TRBJ2-1; V: TRBV19
DNA: TGTGCCAGCAGCTGGGACAACTACAATGAGCAGTTCTTC; CDR3: CASSWDNYNEQFF; size: -; D: -; J: TRBJ2-1; V: TRBV7-6
DNA: TGTGCCAGTAGTACACAGGGGAACACTGAAGCTTTCTTT; CDR3: CASSTQGNTEAFF; size: -; D: -; J: TRBJ1-1; V: TRBV19
DNA: TGTGCCAGTAGTTCGGACAAGTATAGCAATCAGCCCCAGCATTTT; CDR3: CASSSDKYSNQPQHF; size: -; D: -; J: TRBJ1-5; V: TRBV19
DNA: TGTGCCGGAGGAGACGGGTTGACCTACGAGCAGTACTTC; CDR3: CAGGDGLTYEQYF; size: -; D: -; J: TRBJ2-7; V: TRBV6-5
DNA: TGTGCCAGCAGCCACGTCGGGACAAACTCCTATGGCTACACCTTC; CDR3: CASSHVGTNSYGYTF; size: -; D: -; J: TRBJ1-2; V: TRBV7-9
DNA: TGTGCCAGCTCCAGACAGGCCAACACTGAAGCTTTCTTT; CDR3: CASSRQANTEAFF; size: -; D: -; J: TRBJ1-1; V: TRBV7-3
DNA: TGTGCCAGCAGCCCCCGGACACGTGAAAAACTGTTTTTT; CDR3: CASSPRTREKLFF; size: -; D: -; J: TRBJ1-4; V: TRBV11-1
DNA: TGTGCCAGCAGCCAAGATACGAACAATAATCAGCCCCAGCATTTT; CDR3: CASSQDTNNNQPQHF; size: once; D: -; J: TRBJ1-5; V: TRBV3-1/TRBV3-2